The 28 T cell receptor beta chains presented below share a single source sample, sequenced in a study of cytomegalovirus exposure and HLA in healthy donors. The PCR had 60 Vbeta and 13 Jbeta primers. Profiling relied on immunoSEQ multiplex PCR, and the TCRdb table lists in-frame clones only, not all of them. Here the sample spans around 120,000 clones, approximately 9.4% being singletons. Source material: PBMCs. The receptors come from a man between 25 and 39 years old in good health and CMV-seronegative.

The chain couples TRBV7-3 to TRBJ2-3, with 10 bases lining up with TRBD2. Germline CDR1 SGHTA, CDR2 FQGTGA. The CDR3 consists of 14 residues. With V trimmed by 4 bases and J by 6 bases, 4 bases remained unmatched. CDR3 in DNA: TGTGCCAGCAGCTCTAGCGGGGGAGGGGATACGCAGTATTTT. Its protein product is CASSSSGGGDTQYF.

This chain connects TRBV6-5 to TRBJ1-1, with no clear D. The CDR3 is 15 residues long. The V gene lost 2 bases and the J gene lost 3 bases, with 13 bases spanning the gap. Germline lookup yields CDR1 MNHEY and CDR2 SVGAGI. The DNA of the CDR3 is TGTGCCAGCAGTTACCGGAGGGCGGTACACACTGAAGCTTTCTTT. This codes for CASSYRRAVHTEAFF.

The DNA of the CDR3 is TGTGCCAGCAGCGTTGGGGCCAACAGGGGCCCTAATGAAAAACTGTTTTTT. Protein: CASSVGANRGPNEKLFF. The rearrangement uses TRBV5-6 and TRBJ1-4, with 7 bases fitting TRBD1. The CDR3 sequence is 17 residues long. The trim removed 4 bases at V and 3 bases at J, leaving 12 bases unmatched. Per the germline V gene, CDR1 is SGHDT and CDR2 is YYEEEE.

The genes are TRBV5-6 and TRBJ2-7, with 7 nucleotides matching TRBD1. Germline V gives CDR1 SGHDT, CDR2 YYEEEE. The CDR3 runs to 15 residues. J lost 1 base, V lost 7 bases, and 11 bases had no gene match. CDR3: CASSSSGTESYEQYF. CDR3 coding DNA: TGTGCCAGCTCCTCCTCTGGGACAGAATCCTACGAGCAGTACTTC. The complete variable domain, with remaining parts taken from reference TRBV5-6 and TRBJ2-7, reads DAGVTQSPTHLIKTRGQQVTLRCSPKSGHDTVSWYQQALGQGPQFIFQYYEEEERQRGNFPDRFSGHQFPNYSSELNVNALLLGDSALYLCASSSSGTESYEQYFGPGTRLTVT.

The gene calls are TRBV28 and TRBJ2-2, with D maybe TRBD2 (6 bases). CDR1 is MDHEN and CDR2 is SYDVKM in the germline V gene. This CDR3 has 13 residues. V lost 6 bases, J lost 1 base, and 6 bases lay in between. The CDR3: CASREGNTGELFF. CDR3 in DNA: TGTGCCAGCAGGGAGGGGAACACCGGGGAGCTGTTTTTT.

This chain's CDR3 is CASFAISYNEQFF. For the CDR3, the DNA is TGTGCCAGCTTCGCGATCTCCTACAATGAGCAGTTCTTC. V is TRBV2 and J is TRBJ2-1; D is unresolved. The CDR3 runs 13 residues. Trimming removed 8 bases from V and 0 bases from J, with 8 bases in between. Germline CDR1 reads SNHLY; CDR2 reads FYNNEI.

The rearrangement joins TRBV5-1 to TRBJ1-3; TRBD1 matches at 7 bases. After removal of 0 bases from V and 0 bases from J, the junction contained 9 bases not matched to a gene. Germline CDR1 is SGHRS and CDR2 is YFSETQ. The CDR3 runs to 18 residues. The CDR3 DNA reads as TGCGCCAGCAGCTTGGGTTTCGGACAGGACCTCTCTGGAAACACCATATATTTT. It yields the protein CASSLGFGQDLSGNTIYF.

The rearrangement links TRBV18 to TRBJ2-3; D not certain. Between the trimmed V and J ends, which lost 3 bases and 1 base, there was a span of 8 bases. The CDR3 consists of 14 residues. CDR1 and CDR2 from the germline V gene are KGHSH and LQKENI. Here the CDR3 reads CASSPSGGTDTQYF. The DNA for the CDR3 is TGTGCCAGCTCACCGTCAGGCGGCACAGATACGCAGTATTTT.

This clone was seen a few times. This chain joins TRBV12-5 and TRBJ1-5; TRBD1 matches 9 bases. The CDR3 sequence is 20 residues long. CDR1 LGHNT and CDR2 FRNRAP come from the germline V gene. J lost 0 bases, V lost 1 base, and 13 bases had no gene match. The CDR3 spells CASGLAGQGQRLYSNQPQHF. The CDR3 coding sequence is TGTGCTAGTGGTTTGGCCGGACAGGGGCAGAGGTTATATAGCAATCAGCCCCAGCATTTT.

The J gene is TRBJ1-1, the V gene TRBV19; D is undetermined. V shed 1 base and J shed 2 bases, with 8 bases lying between them. This CDR3 region has 14 residues. The germline V gene encodes CDR1 LNHDA and CDR2 SQIVND (reference sequence). CDR3 in DNA: TGTGCCAGTAGTATAGCCCCAGTAAACACTGAAGCTTTCTTT. Protein sequence: CASSIAPVNTEAFF.

The V call is TRBV11-2, the J call TRBJ2-5; 15 bases map to TRBD2. The CDR3 is 18 residues long. The V segment lost 3 bases and the J segment 5 bases; nucleotides outside the gene matches: 10. Germline V lookup: CDR1 SGHAT, CDR2 FQNNGV. The chain's CDR3 is CASSLGRTSGGVGETQYF. In DNA, the CDR3 is TGTGCCAGCAGCTTGGGACGGACTAGCGGGGGGGTTGGTGAGACCCAGTACTTC.

This clone appeared a few times. The chain carries TRBV7-9 and TRBJ2-2, with 8 positions matching TRBD2. CDR1 and CDR2 from the germline V gene are SEHNR and FQNEAQ (reference sequence). Trimming removed 0 bases from V and 4 bases from J; junction bases left unmatched: 10. CDR3 size: 18 residues. The CDR3: CASSLALLLAGITGELFF. The DNA of the CDR3 is TGTGCCAGCAGCTTAGCGCTTTTGTTAGCGGGAATCACCGGGGAGCTGTTTTTT. Full variable domain (rest looked up from reference TRBV7-9 and TRBJ2-2): DTGVSQNPRHKITKRGQNVTFRCDPISEHNRLYWYRQTLGQGPEFLTYFQNEAQLEKSRLLSDRFSAERPKGSFSTLEIQRTEQGDSAMYLCASSLALLLAGITGELFFGEGSRLTVL.

This clone was seen only a few times. V gene TRBV19 combines with J gene TRBJ2-5; D ambiguous. Trimming left V 3 bases short and J 7 bases short, with 12 bases between. The CDR3 loop spans 13 amino acids. CDR1 is LNHDA, CDR2 SQIVND, per germline (reference sequence). This chain's CDR3 is CASSIGSRGTQYF. CDR3 DNA sequence: TGTGCCAGTAGTATCGGCAGTCGAGGGACCCAGTACTTC. Together with reference TRBV19 and TRBJ2-5, the CDR3 gives the full variable domain: DGGITQSPKYLFRKEGQNVTLSCEQNLNHDAMYWYRQDPGQGLRLIYYSQIVNDFQKGDIAEGYSVSREKKESFPLTVTSAQKNPTAFYLCASSIGSRGTQYFGPGTRLLVL.

The chain is built from TRBV5-1 and TRBJ2-1; possible D gene TRBD2, 5 bases. Trimming removed 4 bases from V and 0 bases from J, with 17 bases in between. This CDR3 region has 17 residues. CDR1 and CDR2 from the germline V gene are SGHRS and YFSETQ. The DNA for the CDR3 is TGCGCCAGCAGCATGTCTATAGCGTCGAGCTCCTACAATGAGCAGTTCTTC. As protein: CASSMSIASSSYNEQFF. The entire variable domain, with the rest obtained from reference TRBV5-1 and TRBJ2-1, is as follows: KAGVTQTPRYLIKTRGQQVTLSCSPISGHRSVSWYQQTPGQGLQFLFEYFSETQRNKGNFPGRFSGRQFSNSRSEMNVSTLELGDSALYLCASSMSIASSSYNEQFFGPGTRLTVL.

This clone was detected a few times. This sequence joins TRBV7-3 and TRBJ1-1; no clear D. V gave up 2 bases and J gave up 7 bases, with 11 bases separating them. This CDR3 contains 13 residues. The germline V gene encodes CDR1 SGHTA and CDR2 FQGTGA. CDR3 amino acids: CASSLEASSEAFF. The CDR3 DNA sequence: TGTGCCAGCAGCTTAGAGGCCAGCAGTGAAGCTTTCTTT.

This clone appeared a few times. The chain recombines TRBV7-2 with TRBJ1-6; TRBD1 is a possible D gene (6 bases). The CDR3 has 14 amino acids. Germline V CDR1 and CDR2: SGHTA, FQGNSA. Trimming left V 6 bases short and J 6 bases short, with 12 bases between. CDR3 region: CASSRQAVNSPLHF. The CDR3 bases are TGTGCCAGCAGTCGACAGGCTGTTAATTCACCCCTCCACTTT.

The chain combines TRBV10-3 with TRBJ1-2; D is ambiguous. V lost 11 bases to trimming and J lost 4 bases, with 11 bases between them. The CDR3 covers 11 residues. Looked up from germline, CDR1 is ENHRY and CDR2 is SYGVKD. The CDR3 is CAAAEGYGYTF. The CDR3 nucleotides read TGTGCCGCGGCCGAGGGCTATGGCTACACCTTC.

V and J are TRBV6-8 and TRBJ2-3, with 15 bases aligning to TRBD2. V shed 6 bases, J shed 1 base, and the junction held 8 bases outside the gene matches. Per the germline V gene, CDR1 is MNHGY and CDR2 is SAAAGT. CDR3 size: 18 residues. CDR3 in amino acids: CASRGGTSGGLCTDTQYF. CDR3 nucleotide sequence: TGTGCCAGCAGGGGCGGGACTAGCGGGGGGCTCTGCACAGATACGCAGTATTTT.

The chain recombines TRBV14 with TRBJ1-4, with D unclear. V was trimmed by 0 bases and J by 11 bases, leaving 10 bases between them. The germline V gene encodes CDR1 SGHDN and CDR2 FVKESK. The CDR3 length is 13 residues. DNA for the CDR3: TGTGCCAGCAGCCAAGATTCCCCGGGGAAACTGTTTTTT. The encoded protein is CASSQDSPGKLFF.

This clone has a handful of counts. The chain carries TRBV18 and TRBJ1-1; 9 bases match TRBD1. The V gene's germline CDR1 is KGHSH and CDR2 LQKENI. V shed 3 bases, J shed 11 bases, and the junction held 10 bases outside the gene matches. The length of the CDR3 is 14 residues. In DNA form, the CDR3 reads TGTGCCAGCTCACCTATCGGGACAGGGTCGTATGCTTTCTTT. Amino acid sequence: CASSPIGTGSYAFF.

This chain connects TRBV6-5 to TRBJ2-4, with D possibly matching TRBD2 (6 bases). Trimming pared 5 bases from V and 4 bases from J, leaving 15 bases between. Germline lookup yields CDR1 MNHEY and CDR2 SVGAGI. CDR3 length equals 15 residues. Here the CDR3 DNA reads TGTGCCAGCAGTCCCGGCGGGGAAGGGAAAAACATTCAGTACTTC. Its protein is CASSPGGEGKNIQYF.

The gene calls are TRBV7-3 and TRBJ2-1; 7 bases agree with TRBD2. V lost 3 bases and J lost 1; bases outside the gene matches: 3. Germline CDR1 and CDR2: SGHTA and FQGTGA. The CDR3 has 15 residues. The CDR3 is CASSFNSGSYNEQFF. The CDR3 nucleotides read TGTGCCAGCAGCTTTAATAGCGGGTCCTACAATGAGCAGTTCTTC.

The chain links TRBV4-1 to TRBJ2-7; D might be TRBD1 (6 bases). The CDR3 has 14 residues. V dropped 0 bases and J dropped 1 base, with 7 bases sitting between them. Germline V lookup: CDR1 MGHRA, CDR2 YSYEKL. The CDR3 region has the DNA TGCGCCAGCAGCCAAGAAGGACAGTCCTACGAGCAGTACTTC. As protein: CASSQEGQSYEQYF.

J is TRBJ1-5 and V is TRBV7-9; D is perhaps TRBD1 (5 bases). The CDR3 loop spans 14 amino acids. The ends were cut back, 4 bases at V and 4 bases at J, with 11 bases in the middle. CDR1 is SEHNR and CDR2 is FQNEAQ in the germline V gene (reference sequence). The CDR3 region has the DNA TGTGCCAGCAGCTCAGGGTCAGGGAATCAGCCCCAGCATTTT. Its protein product is CASSSGSGNQPQHF. Looking up the rest from reference TRBV7-9 and TRBJ1-5 gives the full variable domain: DTGVSQNPRHKITKRGQNVTFRCDPISEHNRLYWYRQTLGQGPEFLTYFQNEAQLEKSRLLSDRFSAERPKGSFSTLEIQRTEQGDSAMYLCASSSGSGNQPQHFGDGTRLSIL.

This clone has just a few counts. The gene calls are TRBV6-5 and TRBJ2-1; tentative D call: TRBD2 (7 bases). Germline V gene sequence: CDR1 MNHEY, CDR2 SVGAGI. V was clipped by 6 bases and J by 8 bases, with 17 bases between them. The CDR3 spans 14 residues. The CDR3 loop reads CASSGELGGHEQFF. The CDR3 coding sequence is TGTGCCAGCAGCGGTGAATTGGGGGGGCATGAGCAGTTCTTC.

The sample holds a few counts of this clone. V gene TRBV7-2 combines with J gene TRBJ2-3; weak D call: TRBD2 (7 bases). The CDR3 extends over 15 amino acids. Germline V gene data show CDR1 as SGHTA and CDR2 as FQGNSA. The V gene lost 1 base and the J gene lost 3 bases, with 11 bases spanning the gap. In DNA form, the CDR3 reads TGTGCCAGCAGCTTAGGGGGGGGGCTTACAGATACGCAGTATTTT. Protein product: CASSLGGGLTDTQYF.

This clone showed up just a few times. One end of the junction varies from germline; a read error may be responsible. The chain uses TRBV7-7 and TRBJ2-2, with D unclear. CDR1 is SSHAT and CDR2 is FNYEAQ in the germline V gene (reference sequence). The CDR3 length is 11 residues. In DNA, the CDR3 is TGTGCTAGCAGCTCTACCGGGGAGCTGTTTTTT. Its translation is CASSSTGELFF.

Only a few counts were recorded for this clone. J is TRBJ1-3 and V is TRBV7-2; TRBD1 aligns across 8 bases. The CDR3 consists of 16 residues. Germline V gives CDR1 SGHTA, CDR2 FQGNSA. V lost 4 bases, J lost 4 bases, and 9 bases stayed unmatched. The CDR3 here is CASSSKNRGEGNTIYF. In nucleotides, the CDR3 is TGTGCCAGCAGCTCTAAGAACAGGGGGGAGGGAAACACCATATATTTT.